The 19 T cell receptor beta chains below all came from one sample that was sequenced in a study of technical replicates of blood from a few donors. Assay used: immunoSEQ multiplex PCR; TCRdb lists only in-frame clones, some missing. The table has tens of thousands of clones, approximately 90% seen once. Sequencing was carried out using PBMCs. Source of these receptors: a human donor in good health. Some clones in this sample may be carry-over from other donors' samples.

V and J are TRBV2 and TRBJ1-5; no firm D call. CDR1 and CDR2 from the germline V gene are SNHLY and FYNNEI. This CDR3 comprises 14 residues. The V gene lost 7 bases and the J gene lost 2 bases, with 12 bases spanning the gap. This chain's CDR3 is CASKTWEGNQPQHF. The CDR3 bases are TGTGCCAGCAAAACGTGGGAGGGCAATCAGCCCCAGCATTTT.

This rearrangement joins TRBV6-4 to TRBJ1-1; D gene uncertain. V was clipped by 8 bases and J by 1 base, with 11 bases between them. Germline V lookup: CDR1 MRHNA, CDR2 SNTAGT. CDR3 size: 13 residues. The CDR3 coding sequence is TGTGCCAGCCAGGCAGGCGAGAACACTGAAGCTTTCTTT. Amino acids: CASQAGENTEAFF.

CDR3 coding DNA: TGTGCCAGCAGCCAAGATTTGGACAGGGTAGGTGGCTACACCTTC. This gives the protein CASSQDLDRVGGYTF. The V call is TRBV4-2, the J call TRBJ1-2, with 8 bases identical to TRBD1. V dropped 0 bases and J dropped 7; count of bases not matched to a gene: 7. There are 15 residues in the CDR3. CDR1 is LGHNA and CDR2 is YNFKEQ in the germline V gene.

The chain couples TRBV9 to TRBJ2-5; 7 nucleotides line up with TRBD1. The CDR3 totals 14 residues. Germline CDR1 SGDLS, CDR2 YYNGEE. Trimming at V came to 3 bases and at J to 2 bases, leaving 4 bases not matched to a gene. CDR3 sequence: CASSGTGAQETQYF. In nucleotides, the CDR3 is TGTGCCAGCAGCGGAACAGGGGCTCAAGAGACCCAGTACTTC.

The J gene is TRBJ2-7, the V gene TRBV14; possibly TRBD2 for D (5 bases). Trimming removed 0 bases at V and 7 bases at J, with 10 bases between. Germline-derived CDR1 and CDR2 are SGHDN and FVKESK. The CDR3 is 13 amino acids. The CDR3 DNA follows: TGTGCCAGCAGCCAAGATCACCCGGGAGAGCAGTACTTC. This translates into CASSQDHPGEQYF.

The chain joins TRBV7-6 to TRBJ2-7; 9 bases fit TRBD1. This CDR3 has 14 residues. Germline V gene lookup returns CDR1 SGHVS and CDR2 FNYEAQ. The trim removed 5 bases at V and 6 bases at J, leaving 8 bases unmatched. CDR3 region: CASSRTGGIGEQYF. The CDR3 DNA reads as TGTGCCAGCAGCAGAACAGGGGGCATAGGCGAGCAGTACTTC.

At least ten counts were recorded for this clone. The V call is TRBV7-9, the J call TRBJ2-1, with 13 bases that match TRBD2. The V gene end was trimmed by 5 bases and the J gene end by 7 bases; junction bases not matched to a gene: 5. This CDR3 has 15 amino acids. Germline values: CDR1 SEHNR, CDR2 FQNEAQ (reference sequence). Here the CDR3 reads CASSELAGGENEQFF. In DNA, the CDR3 is TGTGCCAGCAGCGAACTAGCGGGAGGGGAGAATGAGCAGTTCTTC.

The V gene is TRBV14, the J gene TRBJ1-3; D possibly corresponds to TRBD1 (6 bases). Germline V CDR1 and CDR2: SGHDN, FVKESK. Trimming shortened V by 7 bases and J by 3 bases, and 19 bases separated the two germline ends. This CDR3 spans 16 amino acids. CDR3 in amino acids: CASTGTPRNSGNTIYF. In nucleotides, the CDR3 is TGTGCCAGCACCGGGACACCTCGAAATAGTGGAAACACCATATATTTT.

The rearrangement joins TRBV7-2 to TRBJ1-3; no clear D. Trimming stripped 1 base from V and 0 bases from J, with 10 bases between. The CDR3 loop spans 16 amino acids. Germline V gene data show CDR1 as SGHTA and CDR2 as FQGNSA. CDR3 DNA: TGTGCCAGCAGCTTAGACAATGGTCGCTCTGGAAACACCATATATTTT. This encodes CASSLDNGRSGNTIYF.

This chain uses TRBV7-2 with TRBJ1-1; D uncertain. CDR1 and CDR2 from the germline V gene are SGHTA and FQGNSA. The CDR3 loop spans 11 amino acids. Trimming cost V 5 bases and J 7 bases, with 8 bases left between them. This chain's CDR3 is CASSNSLEAFF. Written as DNA, the CDR3 is TGTGCCAGCAGCAACTCGCTTGAAGCTTTCTTT.

The V gene is TRBV6-5, the J gene TRBJ1-1, with D perhaps TRBD1 (5 bases). Germline V gives CDR1 MNHEY, CDR2 SVGAGI. The CDR3 totals 13 residues. V was shortened by 6 bases and J by 1 base, with 9 bases between the two germline ends. CDR3 DNA: TGTGCCAGCAGACCAGGGCAGAACACTGAAGCTTTCTTT. Protein sequence: CASRPGQNTEAFF.

There are a few counts of this clone. V gene TRBV19 combines with J gene TRBJ2-1; D uncertain. With 3 bases removed from V and 1 base from J, the gap between germline ends came to 13 bases. The CDR3 has 16 residues. Per the germline V gene, CDR1 is LNHDA and CDR2 is SQIVND (reference sequence). CDR3 DNA: TGTGCCAGTAGTATGGGCGATCGTCCTTCCTACAATGAGCAGTTCTTC. This codes for CASSMGDRPSYNEQFF.

The chain is built from TRBV2 and TRBJ2-3; tentative D call: TRBD1 (5 bases). Germline V gene data show CDR1 as SNHLY and CDR2 as FYNNEI. CDR3 length: 15 amino acids. With 4 bases removed from V and 4 bases from J, the gap between germline ends came to 15 bases. CDR3: CASSGVAGMADTQYF. CDR3 sequence (DNA): TGTGCCAGCAGTGGGGTCGCAGGGATGGCAGATACGCAGTATTTT.

V is TRBV13 and J is TRBJ2-1, with 8 bases that match TRBD2. V shed 2 bases and J 7 bases; nucleotides not matched to a gene: 7. CDR1 is PRHDT, CDR2 FYEKMQ, per germline (reference sequence). The length of the CDR3 is 15 residues. CDR3 bases: TGTGCCAGCAGCTTACCAGCGGGGGTGTGGAATGAGCAGTTCTTC. It translates to CASSLPAGVWNEQFF.

The chain has TRBV29-1 and TRBJ2-3; D gene ambiguous. CDR3 length: 12 residues. Germline V gene sequence: CDR1 SQVTM, CDR2 ANQGSEA. V was pared by 5 bases and J by 0 bases, with 6 bases between. The DNA of the CDR3 is TGCAGCGTTCGTTCCAGCACAGATACGCAGTATTTT. Translated: CSVRSSTDTQYF.

This chain connects TRBV19 to TRBJ2-5; 7 positions match TRBD1. CDR3 length equals 17 residues. Trimming took 4 bases from V and 3 from J; bases not matched to a gene: 14. Germline V gene sequence: CDR1 LNHDA, CDR2 SQIVND (reference sequence). The CDR3: CASSTPRQGVTKETQYF. As DNA, the CDR3 is TGTGCCAGTAGTACCCCCAGGCAGGGGGTAACCAAAGAGACCCAGTACTTC.

The V call is TRBV4-3, the J call TRBJ2-5; possibly TRBD2 for D (6 bases). In germline, CDR1 is LGHNA, CDR2 YSLEER. The V end was cut by 1 base, the J end by 2 bases, with 14 bases between. This CDR3 is built from 16 residues. CDR3 bases: TGCGCCAGCAGCCAAGGATCCAGCGGGTTACAAGAGACCCAGTACTTC. It codes for CASSQGSSGLQETQYF.

V gene TRBV5-4 combines with J gene TRBJ2-1; 7 bases map to TRBD1. The CDR3 covers 12 residues. J was trimmed by 9 bases and V by 5 bases; bases with no gene match: 5. The germline V gene encodes CDR1 SGHNT and CDR2 YYREEE (reference sequence). DNA of the CDR3: TGTGCCAGCAGTTTCAACAGGGGTGAGCAGTTCTTC. Encoded protein: CASSFNRGEQFF. Variable domain in full (rest from reference TRBV5-4 and TRBJ2-1): ETGVTQSPTHLIKTRGQQVTLRCSSQSGHNTVSWYQQALGQGPQFIFQYYREEENGRGNFPPRFSGLQFPNYSSELNVNALELDDSALYLCASSFNRGEQFFGPGTRLTVL.

V and J are TRBV7-2 and TRBJ2-4; TRBD2 matches at 9 bases. Unmatched junction bases numbered 8, after V lost 5 bases and J lost 9 bases. The CDR3 spans 14 residues. Germline assignment: CDR1 SGHTA and CDR2 FQGNSA. The CDR3 is CASSPGTSNSIQYF. CDR3 nucleotide sequence: TGTGCCAGCAGCCCCGGGACTAGCAATAGCATTCAGTACTTC.